The clone carrying this TCR beta chain was counted at least ten times. Its antigen remains unknown. The data stem from a study of blood T cells in healthy people across ages. Study observations and caveats: Long-lived and aged donors differed, with more naive CD4+ cells and higher diversity in the long-lived. Considered underestimates were the diversity estimates obtained from one million T cells.

CDR3 length: 15 residues. CDR1 is SEHNR and CDR2 is FQNEAQ in the germline V gene (reference sequence). V was cut by 5 bases and J by 3 bases, with 16 bases left in between. A second about 7 to 12 cycle PCR used barcoded and J-beta primers. Each cDNA molecule carried a tag from a template-switch adaptor that contained 12 random nucleotides. TCRdb passed the 5' RACE reads through MiXCR, listing each CDR3 protein once. The sample lists some 710,000 distinct CDR3 sequences; 20% to 25% were seen once. What was sequenced was blood. The chain recombines TRBV7-9 with TRBJ1-1; no definite D call. The clonotype was recovered from a man aged 65 to 85 in good health. The CDR3 spells CASSLGVGIDTEAFF. CDR3 in DNA: TGTGCCAGCAGCCTAGGTGTGGGGATCGACACTGAAGCTTTCTTT.